Shown below are 21 T cell receptor beta chains from a single sample sequenced in a study of graft-versus-host responses after intestinal transplantation. The assay was immunoSEQ multiplex PCR, and TCRdb's table has in-frame clones only and misses some. This table has about 41,000 clones, 90% to 95% appearing once. No antigens are known for them. Sample: unstimulated CD8+ T cells sorted from spleen or lymph node cells, taken before transplant. Receptors were obtained from a human donor who was the organ donor for an intestinal transplant.

This clone appeared a single time. V gene TRBV9 combines with J gene TRBJ2-3; no clear D. This CDR3 region has 13 residues. Trimming pared 1 base from V and 1 base from J, leaving 4 bases between. Germline-derived CDR1 and CDR2 are SGDLS and YYNGEE. CDR3 loop: CASSVLGTDTQYF. DNA of the CDR3: TGTGCCAGCAGCGTACTGGGCACAGATACGCAGTATTTT.

This chain joins TRBV2 and TRBJ2-7; TRBD2 matches at 7 bases. Trimming at V came to 2 bases and at J to 2 bases, leaving 9 bases not matched to a gene. CDR3 length: 16 amino acids. CDR1 SNHLY and CDR2 FYNNEI come from the germline V gene. CDR3 nucleotide sequence: TGTGCCAGCAGTGAACTAGCGGTCCCTCTACCCTACGAGCAGTACTTC. This translates into CASSELAVPLPYEQYF.

The chain carries TRBV19 and TRBJ1-3, with TRBD1 as a possible D gene (5 bases). CDR1 and CDR2 from the germline V gene are LNHDA and SQIVND (reference sequence). Trimming cost V 5 bases and J 3 bases, with 20 bases left between them. The CDR3 runs to 17 residues. The CDR3 DNA sequence: TGTGCCAGTAGTCCCAACGGCCCCGACAGATTTGGAAACACCATATATTTT. It codes for CASSPNGPDRFGNTIYF.

The chain combines TRBV7-2 with TRBJ2-3; tentatively, D is TRBD1 or TRBD2 (5 bases each). CDR1 SGHTA and CDR2 FQGNSA come from the germline V gene. V lost 6 bases to trimming and J lost 2 bases, with 18 bases between them. This CDR3 region has 16 residues. The CDR3 nucleotides are TGTGCCAGCAGTTCCAATCTGGGACCCTACACAGATACGCAGTATTTT. Translating it yields CASSSNLGPYTDTQYF.

CDR3 nucleotides: TGTGCCAGCAGCATGACAGGGGGCACAGAGACCCAGTACTTC. This codes for CASSMTGGTETQYF. J is TRBJ2-5 and V is TRBV7-3; 10 nucleotides agree with TRBD1. Germline CDR1 is SGHTA and CDR2 is FQGTGA. J gave up 4 bases and V 5 bases, and 4 bases lay outside the gene matches. The CDR3 totals 14 residues.

V is TRBV18 and J is TRBJ2-6; 7 bases fit TRBD1. The germline gives CDR1 KGHSH, CDR2 LQKENI. The CDR3 has 17 amino acids. After removal of 9 bases from V and 2 bases from J, the junction contained 13 bases not matched to a gene. CDR3 coding DNA: TGTGCCAGGGATCCGGGACAGTCTGTTACTGGGGCCAACGTCCTGACTTTC. Protein sequence: CARDPGQSVTGANVLTF. The full variable domain, completed using reference TRBV18 and TRBJ2-6, is NAGVMQNPRHLVRRRGQEARLRCSPMKGHSHVYWYRQLPEEGLKFMVYLQKENIIDESGMPKERFSAEFPKEGPSILRIQQVVRGDSAAYFCARDPGQSVTGANVLTFGAGSRLTVL.

This clone was recorded only once. The chain uses TRBV7-9 and TRBJ1-2; D call uncertain. The length of the CDR3 is 12 residues. CDR1 is SEHNR and CDR2 is FQNEAQ in the germline V gene (reference sequence). V dropped 4 bases and J dropped 4 bases, with 7 bases sitting between them. The CDR3 DNA sequence: TGTGCCAGCAGCTCCCGGTCCTATGGCTACACCTTC. Translation: CASSSRSYGYTF. Supplemented by reference TRBV7-9 and TRBJ1-2, the full variable domain reads DTGVSQNPRHKITKRGQNVTFRCDPISEHNRLYWYRQTLGQGPEFLTYFQNEAQLEKSRLLSDRFSAERPKGSFSTLEIQRTEQGDSAMYLCASSSRSYGYTFGSGTRLTVV.

The chain employs TRBV5-1 and TRBJ2-7; D gene ambiguous. The length of the CDR3 is 13 residues. V lost 2 bases and J lost 6, with 12 bases in between. Germline-derived CDR1 and CDR2 are SGHRS and YFSETQ. CDR3 sequence (DNA): TGCGCCAGCAGCTTCGACGCAGTTGTCGAGCAGTACTTC. Its protein is CASSFDAVVEQYF.

The chain combines TRBV4-2 with TRBJ2-3; D uncertain. V lost 4 bases and J 5 bases, leaving 4 bases between the germline ends. The germline V gene has CDR1 LGHNA and CDR2 YNFKEQ. The CDR3 runs to 11 residues. The CDR3 DNA follows: TGTGCCAGCAGCCTTAGAGATACGCAGTATTTT. It codes for CASSLRDTQYF.

This rearrangement joins TRBV25-1 to TRBJ1-6, with D perhaps TRBD1 (6 bases). Between the trimmed V and J ends, which lost 4 bases and 7 bases, there was a span of 14 bases. This CDR3 region has 15 residues. Germline assignment: CDR1 MGHDK and CDR2 SYGVNS. The CDR3 DNA follows: TGTGCCAGCAGTGGGGGGCAGGGACCGAATTCACCCCTCCACTTT. This gives the protein CASSGGQGPNSPLHF.

The V and J genes are TRBV7-3 and TRBJ2-1; 11 bases are shared with TRBD2. Germline assignment: CDR1 SGHTA and CDR2 FQGTGA. The CDR3 length is 16 residues. J lost 6 bases, V lost 4 bases, and 8 bases had no gene match. CDR3 region: CASSSDPTSGVNEQFF. The CDR3 nucleotides are TGTGCCAGCAGCTCCGACCCGACTAGCGGGGTCAATGAGCAGTTCTTC.

This chain joins TRBV7-9 and TRBJ2-2, with 8 bases matching TRBD1. The CDR3 covers 17 residues. Germline assignment: CDR1 SEHNR and CDR2 FQNEAQ (reference sequence). The V and J ends lost 4 bases and 4 bases, in that order; junction bases with no gene match: 11. As DNA, the CDR3 is TGTGCCAGCAGCTGGAAGACAGGGGCGATATCCACCGGGGAGCTGTTTTTT. This translates into CASSWKTGAISTGELFF.

Comments on this clone: One end of the junction is discordant with germline, which a read error may explain. This chain links TRBV7-7 with TRBJ2-5, with 9 bases identical to TRBD2. Germline V gene data show CDR1 as SSHAT and CDR2 as FNYEAQ (reference sequence). The CDR3 consists of 15 residues. The CDR3 loop is CASSLGGGAAETQYF. CDR3 in DNA: TGTGCTAGCAGCTTAGGCGGGGGGGCAGCGGAGACCCAGTACTTC.

The sample holds one count of this clone. The chain carries TRBV7-2 and TRBJ2-1; perhaps TRBD2 as D (6 bases). The CDR3 has 13 amino acids. V lost 1 base and J 9 bases, leaving 10 bases between the germline ends. Germline assignment: CDR1 SGHTA and CDR2 FQGNSA. The CDR3, as DNA: TGTGCCAGCAGCTTAGAGGTCGGGGGTGAGCAGTTCTTC. It yields the protein CASSLEVGGEQFF.

The V call is TRBV7-9, the J call TRBJ1-5; D is perhaps TRBD1 (6 bases). CDR1 is SEHNR, CDR2 FQNEAQ, per germline (reference sequence). Deletions cut 1 base from V and 0 bases from J, with 19 bases between. CDR3 length equals 19 residues. This chain's CDR3 is CASSLVVLGHRNSNQPQHF. Written as DNA, the CDR3 is TGTGCCAGCAGCTTAGTCGTCTTGGGACACAGGAATAGCAATCAGCCCCAGCATTTT. Complete variable domain (other parts from reference TRBV7-9 and TRBJ1-5): DTGVSQNPRHKITKRGQNVTFRCDPISEHNRLYWYRQTLGQGPEFLTYFQNEAQLEKSRLLSDRFSAERPKGSFSTLEIQRTEQGDSAMYLCASSLVVLGHRNSNQPQHFGDGTRLSIL.

The V call is TRBV7-8, the J call TRBJ2-3; maybe TRBD1 (6 bases). Trimming stripped 3 bases from V and 0 bases from J, with 13 bases between. From germline, CDR1 is SGHVS and CDR2 FQNEAQ. This CDR3 is 16 amino acids long. This chain's CDR3 is CASSLPRGWSTDTQYF. CDR3 DNA: TGTGCCAGCAGCTTGCCCAGGGGATGGAGCACAGATACGCAGTATTTT.

The chain uses TRBV11-2 and TRBJ1-1; 7 bases line up with TRBD1. The germline CDR1 and CDR2 sequences are SGHAT and FQNNGV. The CDR3 is 13 amino acids. Trimming removed 5 bases from V and 4 bases from J; junction bases left unmatched: 4. CDR3 residues: CASSPGGGTEAFF. The CDR3 coding sequence is TGTGCCAGCAGCCCAGGGGGGGGCACTGAAGCTTTCTTT.

The chain employs TRBV19 and TRBJ1-4, with a tentative D call TRBD1 (6 bases). Germline lookup yields CDR1 LNHDA and CDR2 SQIVND (reference sequence). The V end was cut by 5 bases, the J end by 5 bases, with 15 bases between. The CDR3 sequence is 15 residues long. The CDR3: CASSLMGGLNEKLFF. CDR3 in DNA: TGTGCCAGTAGTCTGATGGGGGGGCTGAATGAAAAACTGTTTTTT. The variable domain in full, completed from reference TRBV19 and TRBJ1-4, reads DGGITQSPKYLFRKEGQNVTLSCEQNLNHDAMYWYRQDPGQGLRLIYYSQIVNDFQKGDIAEGYSVSREKKESFPLTVTSAQKNPTAFYLCASSLMGGLNEKLFFGSGTQLSVL.

This clone was observed once. The chain has TRBV6-6 and TRBJ2-7; D may be TRBD2 (5 bases). V lost 6 bases, J lost 4 bases, and 10 bases lay in between. Germline V gene lookup returns CDR1 MNHNY and CDR2 SVGAGI (reference sequence). The CDR3 runs to 12 residues. CDR3 sequence: CASSPGSYEQYF. CDR3 nucleotide sequence: TGTGCCAGCAGCCCGGGATCTTACGAGCAGTACTTC.

The CDR3 DNA reads TGTGCCAGCAGCTTATGGGAACGACGGCAGTACTTC. It translates to CASSLWERRQYF. The chain uses TRBV7-9 and TRBJ2-7; no firm D call. The CDR3 is 12 residues long. V lost 2 bases, J lost 9 bases, and 11 bases lay in between. Germline V lookup: CDR1 SEHNR, CDR2 FQNEAQ (reference sequence).

The genes are TRBV4-1 and TRBJ2-5; TRBD1 matches 7 bases. Per the germline V gene, CDR1 is MGHRA and CDR2 is YSYEKL. The CDR3 covers 18 residues. The J segment lost 2 bases and the V segment lost 3 bases, leaving 15 bases of the junction unmatched. This CDR3 is CASSHHRGRRRGQETQYF. CDR3 nucleotide sequence: TGCGCCAGCAGCCATCATAGGGGGCGCCGTCGCGGACAAGAGACCCAGTACTTC.